This TCR beta chain was found in a study of tissue T cells after allogeneic stem cell transplantation. Clones were sequenced by immunoSEQ multiplex PCR, and TCRdb holds only the in-frame ones, with some missing. The sample has 40,000 to 50,000 clones, about 73% seen once. Overall study results and limits: TCR repertoires tracked anatomic similarity, regardless of disease or transplant status. In patients and mice, blood and spleen missed much of tissue repertoire. Few T cell clones were shared across patients, but motif clusters showed tissue-specific shared signatures.

Worth noting for this clone: Its specificity is not known. Gene names follow the mouse nomenclature. Sequencing ends 1 residue short of the CDR3 end; the germline J gene provides the rest.

Between the trimmed V and J ends, which lost 2 bases and 0 bases, there was a span of 4 bases. The CDR3 covers 14 residues. Germline values: CDR1 LGHNA, CDR2 YNLKQL (reference sequence). The chain combines TRBV5 with TRBJ1-4, with D uncertain. Sequencing was carried out using sorted cells pooled from one or two spleens. This TCR derives from a pool of C57BL/6 mice in good health. The CDR3 DNA, read in part, is TGTGCCAGCAGCCAACATATTTCCAACGAAAGATTATTT. Translation gives CASSQHISNERLF. The entire CDR3 protein is CASSQHISNERLFF.